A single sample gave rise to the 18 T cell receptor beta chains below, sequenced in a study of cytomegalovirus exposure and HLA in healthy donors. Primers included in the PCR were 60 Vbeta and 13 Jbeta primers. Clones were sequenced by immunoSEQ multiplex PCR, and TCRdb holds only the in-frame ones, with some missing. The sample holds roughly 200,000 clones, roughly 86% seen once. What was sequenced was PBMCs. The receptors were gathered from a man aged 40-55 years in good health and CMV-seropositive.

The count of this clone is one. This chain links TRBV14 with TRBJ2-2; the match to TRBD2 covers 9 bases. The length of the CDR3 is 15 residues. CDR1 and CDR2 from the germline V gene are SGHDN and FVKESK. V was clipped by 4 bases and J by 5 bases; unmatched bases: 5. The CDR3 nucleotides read TGTGCCAGCAGCCCTTCGGGACTAGCAACCGGGGAGCTGTTTTTT. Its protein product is CASSPSGLATGELFF.

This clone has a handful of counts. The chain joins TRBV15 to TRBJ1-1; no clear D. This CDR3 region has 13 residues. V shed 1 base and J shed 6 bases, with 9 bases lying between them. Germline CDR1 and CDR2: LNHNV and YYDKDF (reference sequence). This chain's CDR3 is CATSRAVQPEAFF. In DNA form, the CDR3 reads TGTGCCACCAGCAGAGCTGTACAGCCTGAAGCTTTCTTT. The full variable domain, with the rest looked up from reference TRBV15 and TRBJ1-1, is DAMVIQNPRYQVTQFGKPVTLSCSQTLNHNVMYWYQQKSSQAPKLLFHYYDKDFNNEADTPDNFQSRRPNTSFCFLDIRSPGLGDTAMYLCATSRAVQPEAFFGQGTRLTVV.

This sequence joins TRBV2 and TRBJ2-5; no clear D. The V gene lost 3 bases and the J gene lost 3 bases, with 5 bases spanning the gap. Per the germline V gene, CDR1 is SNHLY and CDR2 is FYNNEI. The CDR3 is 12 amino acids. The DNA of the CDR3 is TGTGCCAGCAGTGACAGAAAAGAGACCCAGTACTTC. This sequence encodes CASSDRKETQYF.

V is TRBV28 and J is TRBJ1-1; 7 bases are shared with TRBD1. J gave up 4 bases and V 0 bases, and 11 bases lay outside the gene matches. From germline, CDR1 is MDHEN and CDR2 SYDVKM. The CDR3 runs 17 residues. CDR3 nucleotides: TGTGCCAGCAGTTTATGGGGGGAAGGGGGCAGCGGCACTGAAGCTTTCTTT. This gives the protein CASSLWGEGGSGTEAFF.

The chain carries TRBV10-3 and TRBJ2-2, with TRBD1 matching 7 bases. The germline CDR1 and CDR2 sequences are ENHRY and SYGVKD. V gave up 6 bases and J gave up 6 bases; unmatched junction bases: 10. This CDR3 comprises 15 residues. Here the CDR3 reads CAIREKTGVSGELFF. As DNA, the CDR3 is TGTGCCATCAGAGAAAAAACAGGGGTTTCCGGGGAGCTGTTTTTT.

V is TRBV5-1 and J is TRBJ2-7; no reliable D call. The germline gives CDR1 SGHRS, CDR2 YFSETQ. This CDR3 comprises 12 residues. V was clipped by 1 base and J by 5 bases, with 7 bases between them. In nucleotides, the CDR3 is TGCGCCAGCAGCTTGACCAGTGACGAGCAGTACTTC. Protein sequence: CASSLTSDEQYF.

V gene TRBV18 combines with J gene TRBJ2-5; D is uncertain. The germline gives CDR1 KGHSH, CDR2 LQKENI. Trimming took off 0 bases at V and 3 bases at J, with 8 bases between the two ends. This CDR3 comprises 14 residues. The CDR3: CASSPPSVKETQYF. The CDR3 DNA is TGTGCCAGCTCACCACCGAGCGTAAAAGAGACCCAGTACTTC.

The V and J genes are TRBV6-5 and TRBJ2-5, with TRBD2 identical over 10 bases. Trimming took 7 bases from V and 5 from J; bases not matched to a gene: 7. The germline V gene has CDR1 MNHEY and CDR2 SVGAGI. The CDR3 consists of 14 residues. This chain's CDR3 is CASNSGGAGETQYF. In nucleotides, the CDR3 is TGTGCCAGCAACAGCGGGGGGGCCGGGGAGACCCAGTACTTC.

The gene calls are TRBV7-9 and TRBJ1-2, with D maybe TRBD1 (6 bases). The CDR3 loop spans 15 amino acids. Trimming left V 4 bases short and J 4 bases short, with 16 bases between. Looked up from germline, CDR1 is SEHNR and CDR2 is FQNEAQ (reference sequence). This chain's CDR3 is CASSSSSGGPYGYTF. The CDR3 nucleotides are TGTGCCAGCAGCTCCTCTTCGGGGGGGCCCTATGGCTACACCTTC.

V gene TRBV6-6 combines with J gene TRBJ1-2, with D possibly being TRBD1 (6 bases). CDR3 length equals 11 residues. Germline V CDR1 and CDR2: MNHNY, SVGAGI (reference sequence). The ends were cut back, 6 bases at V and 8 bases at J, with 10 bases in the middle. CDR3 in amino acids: CASRQGQGYTF. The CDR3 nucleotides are TGTGCCAGCAGGCAGGGGCAGGGCTACACCTTC.

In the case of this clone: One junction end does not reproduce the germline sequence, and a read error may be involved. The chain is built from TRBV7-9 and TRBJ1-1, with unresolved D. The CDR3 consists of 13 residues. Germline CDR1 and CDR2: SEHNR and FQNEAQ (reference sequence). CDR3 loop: CSSSLEEGTEAFF. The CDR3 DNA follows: TGTTCCAGCAGCTTAGAGGAGGGTACTGAAGCTTTCTTT.

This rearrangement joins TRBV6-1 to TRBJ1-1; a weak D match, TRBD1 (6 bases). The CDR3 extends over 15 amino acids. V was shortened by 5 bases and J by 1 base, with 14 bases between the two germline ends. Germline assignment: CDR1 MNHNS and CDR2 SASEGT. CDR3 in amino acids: CASSTGQPGNTEAFF. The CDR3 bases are TGTGCCAGCAGTACAGGACAGCCTGGGAACACTGAAGCTTTCTTT.

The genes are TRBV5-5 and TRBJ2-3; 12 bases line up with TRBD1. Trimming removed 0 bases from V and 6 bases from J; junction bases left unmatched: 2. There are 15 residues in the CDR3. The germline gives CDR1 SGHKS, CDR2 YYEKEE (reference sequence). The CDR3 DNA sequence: TGTGCCAGCAGCTTGGCCGGGACAGGGGGCGATACGCAGTATTTT. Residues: CASSLAGTGGDTQYF.

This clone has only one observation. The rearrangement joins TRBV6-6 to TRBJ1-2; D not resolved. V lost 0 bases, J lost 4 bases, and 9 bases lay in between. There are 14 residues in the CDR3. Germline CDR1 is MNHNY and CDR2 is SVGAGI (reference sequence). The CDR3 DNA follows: TGTGCCAGCAGTTACTCTTCGGGTTCCTATGGCTACACCTTC. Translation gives CASSYSSGSYGYTF.

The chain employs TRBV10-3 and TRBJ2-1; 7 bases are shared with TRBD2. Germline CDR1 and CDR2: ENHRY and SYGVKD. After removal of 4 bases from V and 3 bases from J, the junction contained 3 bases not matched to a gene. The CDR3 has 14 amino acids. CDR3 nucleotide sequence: TGTGCCATCAGTGTCGCGGGAGTCTACAATGAGCAGTTCTTC. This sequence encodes CAISVAGVYNEQFF.

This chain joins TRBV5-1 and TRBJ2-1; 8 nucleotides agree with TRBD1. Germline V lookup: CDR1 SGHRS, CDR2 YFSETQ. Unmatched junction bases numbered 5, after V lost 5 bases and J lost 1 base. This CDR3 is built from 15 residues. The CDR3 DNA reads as TGCGCCAGCAGACCTGGACAGGGTTCCTACAATGAGCAGTTCTTC. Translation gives CASRPGQGSYNEQFF. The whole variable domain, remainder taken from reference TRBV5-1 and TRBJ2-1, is KAGVTQTPRYLIKTRGQQVTLSCSPISGHRSVSWYQQTPGQGLQFLFEYFSETQRNKGNFPGRFSGRQFSNSRSEMNVSTLELGDSALYLCASRPGQGSYNEQFFGPGTRLTVL.

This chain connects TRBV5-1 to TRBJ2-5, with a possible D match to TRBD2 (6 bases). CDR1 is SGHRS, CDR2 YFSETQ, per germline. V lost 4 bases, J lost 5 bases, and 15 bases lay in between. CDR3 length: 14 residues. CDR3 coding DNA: TGCGCCAGCAGCGACCCGACTAGGGTTGAGACCCAGTACTTC. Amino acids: CASSDPTRVETQYF.

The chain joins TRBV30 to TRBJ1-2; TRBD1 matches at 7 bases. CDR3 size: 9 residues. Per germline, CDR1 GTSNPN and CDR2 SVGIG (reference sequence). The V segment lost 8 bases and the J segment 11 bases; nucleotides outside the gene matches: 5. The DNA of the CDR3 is TGTGCCAGAGACAGGGTTTACACCTTC. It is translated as CARDRVYTF.